Listed below are T cell receptor beta chains from one sample, sequenced in a study of T cell responses to AZD1222 COVID-19 vaccine. Generated by immunoSEQ multiplex PCR, the TCRdb table keeps only in-frame clones and is missing some. Of some 150,000 clones detected, 88% appear once; the ten largest clones hold about 7%. Material: peripheral blood, obtained after recovery from COVID-19. Receptors were obtained from an adult who had recovered from COVID-19. The CDR3 runs from the conserved cysteine through the conserved F or W. A D gene is named only where the DNA matches it firmly. Size tells how often a clone was seen (once, few, many) or the class of an expanded clone, and some rows leave it out.

size: .
V: TRBV14
J: TRBJ2-1
D: .
CDR3: CASSPRQWRVHNEQFF
DNA: TGTGCCAGCAGCCCCCGACAGTGGAGGGTCCACAATGAGCAGTTCTTC

size: medium-sized
V: TRBV28
J: TRBJ2-7
D: TRBD1
CDR3: CATGPGQKPGRLLYEQYF
DNA: TGTGCCACCGGTCCGGGACAGAAACCGGGACGCCTCCTTTACGAGCAGTACTTC

size: once
V: TRBV18
J: TRBJ1-6
D: .
CDR3: CASSPRDNSPLHF
DNA: TGTGCCAGCTCACCTCGTGATAATTCACCCCTCCACTTT

size: few
V: TRBV28
J: TRBJ2-7
D: TRBD2
CDR3: CASSLPSGGIGYEQYF
DNA: TGTGCCAGCAGTTTACCTAGCGGGGGTATTGGCTACGAGCAGTACTTC

size: .
V: TRBV2
J: TRBJ2-5
D: TRBD2
CDR3: CASSSSGRETQYF
DNA: TGTGCCAGCAGTTCTAGCGGGAGGGAGACCCAGTACTTC

size: few
V: TRBV3-1/TRBV3-2
J: TRBJ2-7
D: .
CDR3: CASSLTYRVVYEQYF
DNA: TGTGCCAGCAGCCTTACCTACAGGGTAGTCTACGAGCAGTACTTC

size: .
V: TRBV15
J: TRBJ1-2
D: .
CDR3: CATESRGTNYGYTF
DNA: TGTGCCACCGAGAGTAGGGGAACTAACTATGGCTACACCTTC

size: once
V: TRBV7-8
J: TRBJ2-5
D: .
CDR3: CASSSLRGRETQYF
DNA: TGTGCCAGCAGCTCCCTTCGGGGTCGGGAGACCCAGTACTTC

size: .
V: TRBV6-5
J: TRBJ2-1
D: .
CDR3: CASEVQPDNEQFF
DNA: TGTGCCTCCGAGGTCCAGCCCGACAATGAGCAGTTCTTC

size: .
V: TRBV18
J: TRBJ2-6
D: .
CDR3: CASSLSGANVLTF
DNA: TGTGCCAGCTCACTCTCTGGGGCCAACGTCCTGACTTTC

size: .
V: TRBV28
J: TRBJ2-7
D: .
CDR3: CASTYSWGSYEQYF
DNA: TGTGCCAGCACCTATAGCTGGGGTAGTTACGAGCAGTACTTC

size: .
V: TRBV5-1
J: TRBJ1-4
D: .
CDR3: CASSLTGTDQKLFF
DNA: TGCGCCAGCAGCTTGACAGGGACGGATCAAAAACTGTTTTTT

size: .
V: TRBV18
J: TRBJ2-5
D: .
CDR3: CASSPVGRGEISETQYF
DNA: TGTGCCAGCTCACCAGTAGGCAGGGGTGAAATCTCAGAGACCCAGTACTTC

size: .
V: TRBV28
J: TRBJ2-5
D: .
CDR3: CASSSTKETQYF
DNA: TGTGCCAGCAGTTCCACCAAAGAGACCCAGTACTTC

size: .
V: TRBV5-1
J: TRBJ2-3
D: .
CDR3: CASAGHRADTQYF
DNA: TGCGCCAGCGCTGGACATCGTGCAGATACGCAGTATTTT

size: .
V: TRBV5-5
J: TRBJ1-6
D: .
CDR3: CASSLIGDNSPLHF
DNA: TGTGCCAGCAGCTTGATAGGGGATAATTCACCCCTCCACTTT

size: .
V: TRBV27
J: TRBJ1-2
D: .
CDR3: CASSLARLGYGYTF
DNA: TGTGCCAGCAGTTTGGCTCGCCTAGGATATGGCTACACCTTC

size: .
V: TRBV25-1
J: TRBJ1-1
D: .
CDR3: CASSEWKGSNTEAFF
DNA: TGTGCCAGCAGTGAATGGAAGGGTTCAAACACTGAAGCTTTCTTT

size: .
V: TRBV28
J: TRBJ2-2
D: TRBD1
CDR3: CASSSGQGLGELFF
DNA: TGTGCCAGCAGTTCGGGACAGGGTCTCGGGGAGCTGTTTTTT

size: .
V: TRBV15
J: TRBJ1-1
D: .
CDR3: CATSRDRMNTEAFF
DNA: TGTGCCACCAGCAGAGACAGGATGAACACTGAAGCTTTCTTT

size: .
V: TRBV6-5
J: TRBJ2-1
D: .
CDR3: CASSYSRRSEQFF
DNA: TGTGCCAGCAGTTACTCGAGGCGGAGTGAGCAGTTCTTC

size: few
V: TRBV2
J: TRBJ1-4
D: TRBD1
CDR3: CASSEQGVSEKLFF
DNA: TGTGCCAGCAGTGAGCAGGGGGTATCGGAAAAACTGTTTTTT

size: .
V: TRBV7-2
J: TRBJ2-1
D: TRBD2
CDR3: CASSELAISYNEQFF
DNA: TGTGCCAGCAGCGAACTAGCGATCTCCTACAATGAGCAGTTCTTC

size: .
V: TRBV5-4
J: TRBJ2-2
D: .
CDR3: CASSRPEGGTGELFF
DNA: TGTGCCAGCAGCCGCCCCGAGGGCGGCACCGGGGAGCTGTTTTTT

size: .
V: TRBV19
J: TRBJ1-2
D: TRBD1
CDR3: CASSTGVIGYTF
DNA: TGTGCCAGTAGCACAGGGGTAATTGGCTACACCTTC

size: .
V: TRBV6-5
J: TRBJ2-7
D: TRBD1
CDR3: CASSFGQANSYEQYF
DNA: TGTGCCAGCAGTTTCGGACAGGCAAACTCCTACGAGCAGTACTTC

size: .
V: TRBV28
J: TRBJ1-4
D: .
CDR3: CASSFRAGGLFF
DNA: TGTGCCAGCAGTTTTCGGGCCGGGGGACTGTTTTTT

size: .
V: TRBV6-5
J: TRBJ2-1
D: TRBD1
CDR3: CASSYGQGRVNEQFF
DNA: TGTGCCAGCAGTTACGGACAGGGGAGGGTCAATGAGCAGTTCTTC

size: .
V: TRBV14
J: TRBJ2-7
D: .
CDR3: CASSQAEGRYEQYF
DNA: TGTGCCAGCAGCCAGGCGGAGGGCCGTTACGAGCAGTACTTC

size: .
V: TRBV7-9
J: TRBJ1-4
D: .
CDR3: CASSLVGPGAEKLFF
DNA: TGTGCCAGCAGCTTAGTAGGGCCAGGGGCAGAAAAACTGTTTTTT

size: once
V: TRBV29-1
J: TRBJ2-7
D: TRBD1
CDR3: CSVEGWTGDPYEQYF
DNA: TGCAGCGTTGAAGGGTGGACAGGGGACCCCTACGAGCAGTACTTC

size: once
V: TRBV6-5
J: TRBJ2-1
D: TRBD2
CDR3: CASSTSDYNEQFF
DNA: TGTGCCAGCAGTACTAGCGACTACAATGAGCAGTTCTTC

size: .
V: TRBV20-1
J: TRBJ2-7
D: TRBD2
CDR3: CSASLLAGSYEQYF
DNA: TGCAGTGCTAGTCTACTAGCGGGGTCCTACGAGCAGTACTTC

size: .
V: TRBV27
J: TRBJ2-1
D: TRBD2
CDR3: CASSPRTSGIGEQFF
DNA: TGTGCCAGCAGTCCCAGGACTAGCGGGATCGGTGAGCAGTTCTTC

size: .
V: TRBV5-1
J: TRBJ2-1
D: .
CDR3: CASSLFGEVRDEQFF
DNA: TGCGCCAGCAGCTTGTTTGGGGAGGTCAGGGATGAGCAGTTCTTC

size: .
V: TRBV7-9
J: TRBJ1-4
D: TRBD1
CDR3: CASSTTGGGEKLFF
DNA: TGTGCCAGCAGTACTACAGGGGGAGGTGAAAAACTGTTTTTT

size: .
V: TRBV5-6
J: TRBJ2-3
D: .
CDR3: CASTLGGPTDTQYF
DNA: TGTGCCAGCACCTTGGGGGGCCCCACAGATACGCAGTATTTT

size: .
V: TRBV12-3/TRBV12-4
J: TRBJ2-2
D: TRBD2
CDR3: CASSLGGTGELFF
DNA: TGTGCCAGCAGTTTGGGAGGGACCGGGGAGCTGTTTTTT

size: .
V: TRBV10-2
J: TRBJ2-2
D: TRBD2
CDR3: CASSPTSGSSGGELFF
DNA: TGCGCCAGCAGCCCGACTAGCGGGAGTTCAGGCGGGGAGCTGTTTTTT

size: .
V: TRBV19
J: TRBJ1-1
D: .
CDR3: CACHSRGLNTEAFF
DNA: TGTGCCTGTCACTCCCGGGGATTGAACACTGAAGCTTTCTTT

size: .
V: TRBV29-1
J: TRBJ2-2
D: .
CDR3: CSVEATGFGELFF
DNA: TGCAGCGTTGAAGCTACAGGGTTCGGGGAGCTGTTTTTT

size: .
V: TRBV12-3/TRBV12-4
J: TRBJ1-3
D: .
CDR3: CASSLTEGNTIYF
DNA: TGTGCCAGCAGTCTGACAGAAGGAAACACCATATATTTT

size: .
V: TRBV7-8
J: TRBJ2-7
D: .
CDR3: CASSLDGQSSYEQYF
DNA: TGTGCCAGCAGCTTAGACGGACAGAGCTCCTACGAGCAGTACTTC

size: .
V: TRBV19
J: TRBJ1-1
D: .
CDR3: CASSIGRNLLNTEAFF
DNA: TGTGCCAGTAGTATAGGGCGGAACCTCCTGAACACTGAAGCTTTCTTT

size: .
V: TRBV3-1/TRBV3-2
J: TRBJ2-3
D: TRBD2
CDR3: CASSCDRTSAVVAQYF
DNA: TGTGCCAGCAGCTGCGATCGGACTAGCGCGGTAGTGGCGCAGTATTTT

size: .
V: TRBV27
J: TRBJ1-4
D: TRBD1
CDR3: CASSFSRDRVPNEKLFF
DNA: TGTGCCAGCAGTTTCTCCCGGGACAGGGTGCCTAATGAAAAACTGTTTTTT

size: .
V: TRBV5-6
J: TRBJ2-7
D: TRBD2
CDR3: CASSRLAGPPEQYF
DNA: TGTGCCAGCTCCCGACTAGCGGGACCCCCCGAGCAGTACTTC

size: .
V: TRBV4-1
J: TRBJ1-1
D: TRBD1
CDR3: CASSQDSDRENTEAFF
DNA: TGCGCCAGCAGCCAAGATAGCGACAGGGAGAACACTGAAGCTTTCTTT

size: .
V: TRBV6-1
J: TRBJ2-7
D: TRBD1
CDR3: CASSVSLGQGDYEQYF
DNA: TGTGCCAGCAGTGTTTCCTTGGGACAGGGGGACTACGAGCAGTACTTC

size: .
V: TRBV29-1
J: TRBJ1-3
D: .
CDR3: CSVDGAGPGNTIYF
DNA: TGCAGCGTTGATGGCGCCGGTCCTGGAAACACCATATATTTT

size: .
V: TRBV4-1
J: TRBJ1-2
D: TRBD1
CDR3: CASSHPSRGDYGYTF
DNA: TGCGCCAGCAGCCACCCTAGCAGGGGGGACTATGGCTACACCTTC

size: .
V: TRBV24-1
J: TRBJ2-2
D: .
CDR3: CATSDSQGWAGELFF
DNA: TGTGCCACCAGTGACTCACAGGGATGGGCCGGGGAGCTGTTTTTT

size: .
V: TRBV7-2
J: TRBJ2-2
D: .
CDR3: CASSGGIYTGELFF
DNA: TGTGCCAGCAGCGGCGGGATTTACACCGGGGAGCTGTTTTTT

size: .
V: TRBV9
J: TRBJ1-1
D: .
CDR3: CASSVGPGTEAFF
DNA: TGTGCCAGCAGCGTCGGCCCGGGGACTGAAGCTTTCTTT

size: .
V: TRBV5-6
J: TRBJ2-7
D: TRBD2
CDR3: CASSLGEREVNEQYF
DNA: TGTGCCAGCAGCTTGGGGGAGCGGGAGGTGAACGAGCAGTACTTC

size: few
V: TRBV10-3
J: TRBJ1-2
D: .
CDR3: CAISGDVREVSYGYTF
DNA: TGTGCCATCAGTGGAGACGTACGGGAAGTATCCTATGGCTACACCTTC

size: .
V: TRBV6-5
J: TRBJ1-2
D: TRBD1
CDR3: CASSSQTGLAGYTF
DNA: TGTGCCAGCAGTTCTCAGACAGGGCTGGCTGGCTACACCTTC

size: .
V: TRBV28
J: TRBJ2-7
D: .
CDR3: CASSLYRALWEQYF
DNA: TGTGCCAGCAGTTTATACAGGGCGCTTTGGGAGCAGTACTTC